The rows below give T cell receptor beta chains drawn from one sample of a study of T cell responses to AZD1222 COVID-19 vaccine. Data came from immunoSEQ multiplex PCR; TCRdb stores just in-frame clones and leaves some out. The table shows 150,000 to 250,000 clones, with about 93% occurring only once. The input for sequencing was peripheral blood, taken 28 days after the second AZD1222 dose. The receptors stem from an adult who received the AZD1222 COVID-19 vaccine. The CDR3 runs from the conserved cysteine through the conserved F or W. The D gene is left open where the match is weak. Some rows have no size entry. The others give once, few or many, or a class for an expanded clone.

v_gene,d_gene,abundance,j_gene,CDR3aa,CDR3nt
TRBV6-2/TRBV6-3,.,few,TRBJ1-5,CASSGEGLAQHF,TGTGCCAGCAGTGGAGAGGGATTGGCCCAGCATTTT
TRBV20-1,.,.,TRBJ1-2,CSASLWAPLYGYTF,TGCAGTGCTAGTCTGTGGGCCCCCTTGTATGGCTACACCTTC
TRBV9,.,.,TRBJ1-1,CASSVVGDTEAFF,TGTGCCAGCAGCGTAGTAGGGGACACTGAAGCTTTCTTT
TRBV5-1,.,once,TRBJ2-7,CASSLLQDTGYEQYF,TGCGCCAGCAGCTTGTTGCAGGACACGGGCTACGAGCAGTACTTC
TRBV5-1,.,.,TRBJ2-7,CASSPRPPGSAYEQYF,TGCGCCAGCAGCCCCCGCCCCCCGGGGTCCGCCTACGAGCAGTACTTC
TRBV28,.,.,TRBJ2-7,CASSLFNGARGDEQYF,TGTGCCAGCAGTTTGTTTAACGGTGCCAGGGGCGACGAGCAGTACTTC
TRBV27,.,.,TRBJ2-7,CASSYPDEQYF,TGTGCCAGCAGTTACCCGGACGAGCAGTACTTC
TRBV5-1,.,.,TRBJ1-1,CASSWGPTENTEAFF,TGCGCCAGCAGCTGGGGGCCGACAGAGAACACTGAAGCTTTCTTT
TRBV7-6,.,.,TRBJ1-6,CASSTLQGTRNSPLHF,TGTGCCAGCAGCACCCTCCAGGGGACTCGGAATTCACCCCTCCACTTT
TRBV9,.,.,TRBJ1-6,CASTASQRDSPLHF,TGTGCCAGCACCGCGAGTCAGCGGGATTCACCCCTCCACTTT
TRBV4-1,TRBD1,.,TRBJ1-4,CPPRRQGSTNEKLFF,TGCCCCCCCCGCCGACAGGGGTCAACTAATGAAAAACTGTTTTTT
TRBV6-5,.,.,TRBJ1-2,CASSYSISGVGGYTF,TGTGCCAGCAGTTACTCGATATCGGGGGTTGGGGGCTACACCTTC
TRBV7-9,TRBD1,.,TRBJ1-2,CASSPGDRAGGYTF,TGTGCCAGCAGCCCCGGTGACAGGGCGGGTGGCTACACCTTC
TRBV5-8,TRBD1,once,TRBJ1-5,CASGLGTGNQPQHF,TGTGCCAGCGGGCTCGGGACAGGCAATCAGCCCCAGCATTTT
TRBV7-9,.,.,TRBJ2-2,CASSNLEGGITGELFF,TGTGCCAGCAGTAATTTGGAAGGGGGGATCACCGGGGAGCTGTTTTTT
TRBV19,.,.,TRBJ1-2,CASLPGHRNHYGYTF,TGTGCCAGCCTTCCGGGACACCGAAACCATTATGGTTACACCTTC
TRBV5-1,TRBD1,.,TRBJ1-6,CASSSGQGENSPLHF,TGCGCCAGCAGCTCGGGACAGGGTGAGAATTCACCCCTCCACTTT
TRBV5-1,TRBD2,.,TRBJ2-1,CASSLLAGHTYNEQFF,TGCGCCAGCAGCTTACTAGCGGGGCATACCTACAATGAGCAGTTCTTC
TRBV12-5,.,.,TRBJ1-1,CASGLGMNTEAFF,TGTGCTAGTGGTTTAGGAATGAACACTGAAGCTTTCTTT
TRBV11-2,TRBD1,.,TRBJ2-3,CASNPRQGQGVGDTQYF,TGTGCCAGCAACCCGCGCCAGGGACAGGGCGTCGGTGATACGCAGTATTTT
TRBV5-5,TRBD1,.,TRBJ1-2,CASSGQGSLNYGYTF,TGTGCCAGCAGCGGACAGGGGTCCCTCAACTATGGCTACACCTTC
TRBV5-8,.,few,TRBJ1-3,CASSLSPNTIYF,TGTGCCAGCAGCTTAAGTCCCAACACCATATATTTT
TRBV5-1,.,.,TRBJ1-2,CASSLSYSEGYTF,TGCGCCAGCAGCTTGTCCTATTCAGAGGGCTACACCTTC
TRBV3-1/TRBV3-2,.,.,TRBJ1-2,CASSQLRGGYTF,TGTGCCAGCAGCCAACTCAGGGGCGGCTACACCTTC
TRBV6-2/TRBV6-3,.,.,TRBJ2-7,CASSPFYEQYF,TGTGCCAGCAGCCCTTTCTACGAGCAGTACTTC
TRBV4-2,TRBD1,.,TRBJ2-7,CASSTRDRASYEQYF,TGTGCCAGCAGCACCCGGGACAGGGCCTCCTACGAGCAGTACTTC
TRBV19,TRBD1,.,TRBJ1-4,CASRQGSGGYATNEKLFF,TGTGCCAGCCGACAGGGCTCAGGGGGTTATGCAACTAATGAAAAACTGTTTTTT
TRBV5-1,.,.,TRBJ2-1,CASSPLGVTNEQFF,TGCGCCAGCAGCCCCTTGGGGGTTACCAATGAGCAGTTCTTC
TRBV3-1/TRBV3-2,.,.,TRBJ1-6,CASTPTGLRSPLHF,TGTGCCAGCACTCCAACAGGGCTTAGATCACCCCTCCACTTT
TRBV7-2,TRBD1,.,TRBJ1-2,CASSMRTGEDYGYTF,TGTGCCAGCAGCATGCGGACAGGCGAGGACTATGGCTACACCTTC
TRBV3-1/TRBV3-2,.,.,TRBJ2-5,CASSLSGPRETQYF,TGTGCCAGCAGCCTTTCCGGGCCCCGGGAGACCCAGTACTTC
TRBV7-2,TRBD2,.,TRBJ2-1,CASSINPSGGYNEQFF,TGTGCCAGCAGCATAAACCCTAGCGGGGGTTACAATGAGCAGTTCTTC
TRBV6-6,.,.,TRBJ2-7,CASMRGSGGSYEQYF,TGTGCCAGCATGCGAGGGAGTGGTGGGTCCTACGAGCAGTACTTC
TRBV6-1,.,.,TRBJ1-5,CASSDGGTGKWHQPQHF,TGTGCCAGCAGTGATGGAGGGACGGGGAAGTGGCATCAGCCCCAGCATTTT
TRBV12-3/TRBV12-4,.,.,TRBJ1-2,CAQGDLINYGYTF,TGTGCCCAAGGGGACTTGATAAACTATGGCTACACCTTC
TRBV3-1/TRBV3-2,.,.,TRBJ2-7,CASSQVDGYEQYF,TGTGCCAGCAGCCAAGTTGACGGCTACGAGCAGTACTTC